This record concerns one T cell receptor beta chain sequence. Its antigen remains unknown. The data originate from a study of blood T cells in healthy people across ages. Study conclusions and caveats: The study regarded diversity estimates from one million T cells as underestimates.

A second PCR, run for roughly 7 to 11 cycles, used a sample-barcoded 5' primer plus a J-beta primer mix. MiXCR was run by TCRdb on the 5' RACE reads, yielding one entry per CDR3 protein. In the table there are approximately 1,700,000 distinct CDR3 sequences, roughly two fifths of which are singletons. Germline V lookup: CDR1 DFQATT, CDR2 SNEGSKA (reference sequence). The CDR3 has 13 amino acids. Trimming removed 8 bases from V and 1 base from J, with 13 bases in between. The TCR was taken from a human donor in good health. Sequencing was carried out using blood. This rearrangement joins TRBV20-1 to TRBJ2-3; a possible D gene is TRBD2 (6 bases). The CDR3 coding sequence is TGCAGTACCCCGGGGACTGGCACAGATACGCAGTATTTT. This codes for CSTPGTGTDTQYF.